These 24 T cell receptor beta chains originate from one sample sequenced in a study of blood T cell repertoires in COVID-19. The method was immunoSEQ multiplex PCR; TCRdb's version includes in-frame clones alone and lacks a portion of them. The sample contains roughly 200,000 clones, over 70% of which appear only once. The specimen sequenced was peripheral blood. These receptors all stem from a woman between 40 and 50 years old with COVID-19, enrolled during active disease.

The CDR3 loop reads CASSESGGTQYF. The DNA for the CDR3 is TGTGCCAGCAGTGAATCTGGAGGTACGCAGTATTTT. This rearrangement joins TRBV6-1 to TRBJ2-3; a possible D gene is TRBD2 (5 bases). CDR3 length: 12 residues. The germline V and J ends were trimmed by 2 bases and 8 bases, with 8 bases remaining between them. The germline V gene has CDR1 MNHNS and CDR2 SASEGT.

The CDR3 is CASTRNTEAFF. The CDR3 DNA reads TGTGCCAGCACCAGGAACACTGAAGCTTTCTTT. This chain connects TRBV6-5 to TRBJ1-1; D call uncertain. This CDR3 contains 11 residues. Germline CDR1 and CDR2: MNHEY and SVGAGI. V dropped 7 bases and J dropped 1 base, with 4 bases sitting between them.

The rearrangement links TRBV14 to TRBJ2-1, with a tentative D call TRBD1 (5 bases). V gave up 1 base and J gave up 5 bases, with 9 bases separating them. CDR1 is SGHDN, CDR2 FVKESK, per germline. The CDR3 has 14 residues. The CDR3 region is CASSQGGANNEQFF. In DNA form, the CDR3 reads TGTGCCAGCAGCCAAGGTGGGGCGAACAATGAGCAGTTCTTC. Together with reference TRBV14 and TRBJ2-1, the CDR3 gives the full variable domain: EAGVTQFPSHSVIEKGQTVTLRCDPISGHDNLYWYRRVMGKEIKFLLHFVKESKQDESGMPNNRFLAERTGGTYSTLKVQPAELEDSGVYFCASSQGGANNEQFFGPGTRLTVL.

The chain links TRBV19 to TRBJ1-1; 9 bases map to TRBD1. The V and J ends lost 5 bases and 2 bases, in that order; junction bases with no gene match: 12. This CDR3 contains 17 residues. Germline CDR1 is LNHDA and CDR2 is SQIVND (reference sequence). CDR3 protein: CASSPSRDRARNTEAFF. The CDR3 DNA sequence: TGTGCCAGTAGTCCTAGCCGGGACAGGGCGAGAAACACTGAAGCTTTCTTT.

The sample holds many counts of this clone. V gene TRBV3-1 (or the pseudogene TRBV3-2) combines with J gene TRBJ1-6; TRBD1 is a possible D gene (6 bases). V was cut by 0 bases and J by 14 bases, with 8 bases left in between. This CDR3 spans 12 amino acids. CDR1 and CDR2 (germline): LGHDT, YNNKEL (reference sequence). CDR3 amino acids: CASSQDEGALHF. Here the CDR3 DNA reads TGTGCCAGCAGCCAAGATGAGGGGGCCCTCCACTTT.

This clone was counted a single time. The rearrangement links TRBV19 to TRBJ2-7; D gene ambiguous. The V gene's germline CDR1 is LNHDA and CDR2 SQIVND (reference sequence). This CDR3 has 13 amino acids. Trimming removed 6 bases at V and 5 bases at J, with 14 bases between. The CDR3 here is CASSPAPWHEQYF. CDR3 in DNA: TGTGCCAGTAGCCCTGCCCCGTGGCACGAGCAGTACTTC.

V is TRBV11-2 and J is TRBJ1-3, with 7 bases identical to TRBD1. CDR3 length: 16 amino acids. The V gene's germline CDR1 is SGHAT and CDR2 FQNNGV. Unmatched junction bases numbered 2, after V lost 0 bases and J lost 0 bases. The CDR3 DNA follows: TGTGCCAGCAGCTTAGAACGGACAGGCTCTGGAAACACCATATATTTT. Amino acid sequence: CASSLERTGSGNTIYF.

V and J are TRBV19 and TRBJ1-2; 9 bases agree with TRBD1. After removal of 4 bases from V and 8 bases from J, the junction contained 5 bases not matched to a gene. The CDR3 spans 13 residues. Looked up from germline, CDR1 is LNHDA and CDR2 is SQIVND (reference sequence). The chain's CDR3 is CASSKDRGVGYTF. CDR3 bases: TGTGCCAGTAGTAAGGACAGGGGCGTGGGCTACACCTTC.

This rearrangement joins TRBV27 to TRBJ2-1; TRBD2 agrees at 8 bases. The CDR3 extends over 16 amino acids. The V gene end was trimmed by 4 bases and the J gene end by 5 bases; junction bases not matched to a gene: 10. Germline CDR1 reads MNHEY; CDR2 reads SMNVEV (reference sequence). CDR3 in amino acids: CASSWMGGGRHNEQFF. Here the CDR3 DNA reads TGTGCCAGCAGTTGGATGGGCGGGGGGCGACACAATGAGCAGTTCTTC.

The chain links TRBV19 to TRBJ1-4; 9 bases match TRBD1. Germline V gene sequence: CDR1 LNHDA, CDR2 SQIVND (reference sequence). The CDR3 length is 15 residues. The V gene end was trimmed by 4 bases and the J gene end by 6 bases; junction bases not matched to a gene: 6. The CDR3 coding sequence is TGTGCCAGTAGTACCAACAGGGGGCTCGATGAAAAACTGTTTTTT. Translation: CASSTNRGLDEKLFF. Together with reference TRBV19 and TRBJ1-4, the CDR3 gives the full variable domain: DGGITQSPKYLFRKEGQNVTLSCEQNLNHDAMYWYRQDPGQGLRLIYYSQIVNDFQKGDIAEGYSVSREKKESFPLTVTSAQKNPTAFYLCASSTNRGLDEKLFFGSGTQLSVL.

The rearrangement joins TRBV7-9 to TRBJ2-1; possibly TRBD2 for D (5 bases). The CDR3 runs to 16 residues. V lost 5 bases, J lost 0 bases, and 14 bases lay in between. The germline V gene encodes CDR1 SEHNR and CDR2 FQNEAQ (reference sequence). The CDR3 DNA sequence: TGTGCCAGCAGCCTACTAGTTGGAAGCTCCTACAATGAGCAGTTCTTC. This sequence encodes CASSLLVGSSYNEQFF.

The chain employs TRBV3-1 (or the pseudogene TRBV3-2) and TRBJ1-1; a weak D match, TRBD1 (5 bases). The CDR3 is made up of 15 amino acids. Germline CDR1 is LGHDT and CDR2 is YNNKEL (reference sequence). V dropped 1 base and J dropped 8 bases, with 17 bases sitting between them. CDR3 in amino acids: CASSQARSGRTEAFF. As DNA, the CDR3 is TGTGCCAGCAGCCAAGCTCGGTCCGGAAGGACAGAAGCTTTCTTT.

Many counts were recorded for this clone. The V and J genes are TRBV4-1 and TRBJ2-2; 10 bases match TRBD2. Germline CDR1 MGHRA, CDR2 YSYEKL. J lost 2 bases, V lost 4 bases, and 4 bases had no gene match. The CDR3 length is 16 residues. The CDR3 DNA reads TGCGCCAGCAGCCCCTGGACTAGCGGAAACACCGGGGAGCTGTTTTTT. Encoded protein: CASSPWTSGNTGELFF.

This clone was seen just once. V is TRBV4-1 and J is TRBJ2-2; tentatively, D is TRBD1 (6 bases). Germline CDR1 and CDR2: MGHRA and YSYEKL. The V end lost 1 base, the J end lost 5 bases, and 17 bases lay between the germline ends. CDR3 size: 17 residues. The CDR3 DNA sequence: TGCGCCAGCAGCCAAGTCCCTACGGGACACTTTACCGGGGAGCTGTTTTTT. Residues: CASSQVPTGHFTGELFF.

V is TRBV5-5 and J is TRBJ1-1; 7 positions match TRBD1. The CDR3 sequence is 15 residues long. With 5 bases clipped from V and 2 bases from J, the junction kept 9 bases outside the gene matches. Germline V gene data show CDR1 as SGHKS and CDR2 as YYEKEE (reference sequence). The CDR3 protein is CASRILDRVNTEAFF. In DNA form, the CDR3 reads TGTGCCAGCAGAATCCTAGACAGGGTTAACACTGAAGCTTTCTTT.

The chain employs TRBV24-1 and TRBJ1-5; a weak D match, TRBD1 (5 bases). CDR1 KGHDR and CDR2 SFDVKD come from the germline V gene. The CDR3 has 16 residues. Trimming cost V 4 bases and J 7 bases, with 19 bases left between them. CDR3 sequence (DNA): TGTGCCACCAGTGACCAAGGGACTTCCGAAGGCCAGCCCCAGCATTTT. Amino acid sequence: CATSDQGTSEGQPQHF.

The V call is TRBV6-6, the J call TRBJ1-5; D might be TRBD1 (5 bases). The germline CDR1 and CDR2 sequences are MNHNY and SVGAGI (reference sequence). Trimming shortened V by 5 bases and J by 6 bases, and 11 bases separated the two germline ends. CDR3 length: 13 amino acids. The chain's CDR3 is CASSRRGIQPQHF. In DNA, the CDR3 is TGTGCCAGCAGTAGACGGGGGATTCAGCCCCAGCATTTT.

V is TRBV19 and J is TRBJ2-1; 12 nucleotides align to TRBD2. Per the germline V gene, CDR1 is LNHDA and CDR2 is SQIVND (reference sequence). V lost 4 bases, J lost 7 bases, and 2 bases stayed unmatched. This CDR3 contains 14 residues. CDR3 bases: TGTGCCAGTAGTAGGACTAGCGGGATAAATGAGCAGTTCTTC. This gives the protein CASSRTSGINEQFF.

The chain uses TRBV7-3 and TRBJ2-1, with 9 bases aligning to TRBD2. This CDR3 has 15 residues. The trim removed 6 bases at V and 0 bases at J, leaving 3 bases unmatched. In germline, CDR1 is SGHTA, CDR2 FQGTGA. This CDR3 reads CASRDSGSSYNEQFF. CDR3 nucleotides: TGTGCCAGCAGGGATAGCGGGAGCTCCTACAATGAGCAGTTCTTC.

The J gene is TRBJ2-5, the V gene TRBV5-1, with 9 bases matching TRBD1. With 0 bases clipped from V and 4 bases from J, the junction kept 4 bases outside the gene matches. CDR3 length: 15 amino acids. Looked up from germline, CDR1 is SGHRS and CDR2 is YFSETQ. CDR3 nucleotide sequence: TGCGCCAGCAGCTTGGGGACAGGGGCTTCAGAGACCCAGTACTTC. As protein: CASSLGTGASETQYF.

This CDR3 is CAISESPATNEKLFF. The DNA of the CDR3 is TGTGCCATCAGTGAGTCTCCTGCAACTAATGAAAAACTGTTTTTT. J is TRBJ1-4 and V is TRBV10-3; unclear D gene. The CDR3 is made up of 15 amino acids. The V end was cut by 0 bases, the J end by 0 bases, with 5 bases between. From germline, CDR1 is ENHRY and CDR2 SYGVKD.

V gene TRBV28 combines with J gene TRBJ1-5; weak D call: TRBD1 (5 bases). Per germline, CDR1 MDHEN and CDR2 SYDVKM. V lost 2 bases and J lost 7, with 9 bases in between. The CDR3 loop spans 13 amino acids. CDR3 region: CASSLVTGQPQHF. The CDR3 DNA is TGTGCCAGCAGTTTAGTTACAGGCCAGCCCCAGCATTTT. Together with reference TRBV28 and TRBJ1-5, the CDR3 gives the full variable domain: DVKVTQSSRYLVKRTGEKVFLECVQDMDHENMFWYRQDPGLGLRLIYFSYDVKMKEKGDIPEGYSVSREKKERFSLILESASTNQTSMYLCASSLVTGQPQHFGDGTRLSIL.

V and J are TRBV4-1 and TRBJ1-5; 12 positions agree with TRBD1. V trimming: 2 bases; J trimming: 1 base; junction bases outside the gene matches: 3. CDR3 length equals 17 residues. From germline, CDR1 is MGHRA and CDR2 YSYEKL. CDR3 DNA sequence: TGCGCCAGCAGCCAACCCGGGACAGGGGGCAGCAATCAGCCCCAGCATTTT. It translates to CASSQPGTGGSNQPQHF.

V and J are TRBV13 and TRBJ2-7, with 11 bases aligning to TRBD2. CDR1 and CDR2 from the germline V gene are PRHDT and FYEKMQ (reference sequence). The CDR3 runs 17 residues. J lost 2 bases, V lost 5 bases, and 11 bases had no gene match. CDR3 nucleotide sequence: TGTGCCAGCAGCGAATCGACTAGCGGGGCCTACACCTACGAGCAGTACTTC. Amino acids: CASSESTSGAYTYEQYF.